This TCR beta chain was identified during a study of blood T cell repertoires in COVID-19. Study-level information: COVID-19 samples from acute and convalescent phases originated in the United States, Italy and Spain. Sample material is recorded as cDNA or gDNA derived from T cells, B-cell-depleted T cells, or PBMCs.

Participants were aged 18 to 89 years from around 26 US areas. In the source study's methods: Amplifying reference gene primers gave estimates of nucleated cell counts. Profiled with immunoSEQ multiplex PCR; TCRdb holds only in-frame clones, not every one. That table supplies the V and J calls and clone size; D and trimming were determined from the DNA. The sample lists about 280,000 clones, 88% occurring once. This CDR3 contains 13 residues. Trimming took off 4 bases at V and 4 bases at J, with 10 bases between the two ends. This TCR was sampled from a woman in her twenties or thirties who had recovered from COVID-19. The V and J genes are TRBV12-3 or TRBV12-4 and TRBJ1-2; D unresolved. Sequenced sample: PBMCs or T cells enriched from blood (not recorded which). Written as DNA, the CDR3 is TGTGCCAGCAGTTCCGGGTCCGTCTATGGCTACACCTTC. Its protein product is CASSSGSVYGYTF.